The rows below give T cell receptor beta chains drawn from one sample of a study of control samples from healthy donors and cancer patients. Data came from immunoSEQ multiplex PCR; TCRdb stores just in-frame clones and leaves some out. The table has 110,000 or so clones, about 83% seen once. The specimen was blood. These receptors originate from a man aged 25 to 40 in good health. The CDR3 runs from the conserved cysteine through the conserved F or W. The order of the fields is CDR3 length, V gene, CDR3 protein.

CDR3 length: 15
V gene: TRBV14
CDR3 protein: CASSQVRGPNEKLFF

CDR3 length: 16
V gene: TRBV11-3
CDR3 protein: CASSPARAAVYNEQFF

CDR3 length: 14
V gene: TRBV19
CDR3 protein: CASITHSGNTEAFF

CDR3 length: 14
V gene: TRBV10-3
CDR3 protein: CAIKGQAANYGYTF

CDR3 length: 16
V gene: TRBV29-1
CDR3 protein: CSVEDRDGTMNTEAFF

CDR3 length: 15
V gene: TRBV28
CDR3 protein: CASSLWGSEDKKLFF

CDR3 length: 17
V gene: TRBV5-4
CDR3 protein: CASSLGSLAGGTDTQYF

CDR3 length: 14
V gene: TRBV6-5
CDR3 protein: CASLTSGGTNEQFF

CDR3 length: 13
V gene: TRBV7-6
CDR3 protein: CASSLGTGDTIYF

CDR3 length: 12
V gene: TRBV12-3/TRBV12-4
CDR3 protein: CASSFGPDTQYF

CDR3 length: 13
V gene: TRBV3-1/TRBV3-2
CDR3 protein: CASSSLGVGEQFF

CDR3 length: 15
V gene: TRBV30
CDR3 protein: CAWSPYSSSGNTIYF

CDR3 length: 14
V gene: TRBV19
CDR3 protein: CASMGRGSEQPQHF

CDR3 length: 17
V gene: TRBV6-6
CDR3 protein: CASSHFGAPRGANVLTF

CDR3 length: 12
V gene: TRBV2
CDR3 protein: CASSGTDQPQHF

CDR3 length: 14
V gene: TRBV24-1
CDR3 protein: CATSDVGPPETQYF

CDR3 length: 14
V gene: TRBV24-1
CDR3 protein: CATSDLDRAGELFF

CDR3 length: 16
V gene: TRBV10-3
CDR3 protein: CAITSAPGPHTGELFF

CDR3 length: 14
V gene: TRBV7-8
CDR3 protein: CASSPQGGESGYTF

CDR3 length: 12
V gene: TRBV10-3
CDR3 protein: CAAALNTGELFF

CDR3 length: 12
V gene: TRBV7-9
CDR3 protein: CASSLGETEQYF

CDR3 length: 14
V gene: TRBV4-2
CDR3 protein: CASSQLTGRNGYTF

CDR3 length: 13
V gene: TRBV28
CDR3 protein: CASRGLGNSPLHF

CDR3 length: 15
V gene: TRBV15
CDR3 protein: CATSPRLGTVYGYTF

CDR3 length: 14
V gene: TRBV10-1
CDR3 protein: CASSRGLPPYEQYF

CDR3 length: 16
V gene: TRBV10-2
CDR3 protein: CASSGPVGVNTGELFF

CDR3 length: 14
V gene: TRBV19
CDR3 protein: CASSIDPGPGELFF

CDR3 length: 11
V gene: TRBV10-2
CDR3 protein: CAISQGDEAFF

CDR3 length: 11
V gene: TRBV7-3
CDR3 protein: CARILYNEQFF

CDR3 length: 13
V gene: TRBV11-2
CDR3 protein: CASSSQGGYEQFF

CDR3 length: 15
V gene: TRBV7-2
CDR3 protein: CASSLTPGDNYGYTF

CDR3 length: 14
V gene: TRBV6-6
CDR3 protein: CASSSSGSGEKLFF

CDR3 length: 15
V gene: TRBV18
CDR3 protein: CASSPTTGSNTEAFF

CDR3 length: 13
V gene: TRBV29-1
CDR3 protein: CSALRGENTEAFF

CDR3 length: 13
V gene: TRBV12-3/TRBV12-4
CDR3 protein: CASSEDNRNEQFF

CDR3 length: 14
V gene: TRBV11-2
CDR3 protein: CASSLEVGYTEAFF

CDR3 length: 13
V gene: TRBV3-1/TRBV3-2
CDR3 protein: CASSSQGETEAFF

CDR3 length: 13
V gene: TRBV6-1
CDR3 protein: CASSDTGGTEAFF

CDR3 length: 14
V gene: TRBV3-1/TRBV3-2
CDR3 protein: CASSFTGESSPLHF

CDR3 length: 14
V gene: TRBV30
CDR3 protein: CAWSKGLGEETQYF

CDR3 length: 11
V gene: TRBV3-1/TRBV3-2
CDR3 protein: CASATGRVVTF

CDR3 length: 15
V gene: TRBV5-6
CDR3 protein: CASSRTSGGRNEQFF

CDR3 length: 14
V gene: TRBV7-2
CDR3 protein: CASSSGSGGRALHF

CDR3 length: 14
V gene: TRBV4-1
CDR3 protein: CASSQVTGGQPQHF

CDR3 length: 13
V gene: TRBV5-1
CDR3 protein: CASSILGDTEAFF

CDR3 length: 15
V gene: TRBV19
CDR3 protein: CASSIQEVFAGELFF

CDR3 length: 15
V gene: TRBV7-8
CDR3 protein: CASSLDERTGGELFF

CDR3 length: 17
V gene: TRBV4-1
CDR3 protein: CASSQDPAGGPQETQYF

CDR3 length: 15
V gene: TRBV6-1
CDR3 protein: CASSEWGQANSPLHF

CDR3 length: 14
V gene: TRBV2
CDR3 protein: CASSERAWSGGYTF

CDR3 length: 13
V gene: TRBV28
CDR3 protein: CASSSPGVTEAFF

CDR3 length: 14
V gene: TRBV6-6
CDR3 protein: CASSYRAGDQPQHF

CDR3 length: 14
V gene: TRBV30
CDR3 protein: CAWREITSGNTIYF

CDR3 length: 13
V gene: TRBV10-3
CDR3 protein: CAISDRTNYGYTF